This T cell receptor beta chain was recorded in a study of blood T cells in healthy people across ages. A remark on this clonotype: Its specificity is not known.

Study-wide findings and caveats: Unsorted PBMC material precluded a definitive naive versus antigen-experienced comparison.

Each donor's blood draw was roughly 9.8 milliliters of peripheral blood. The CDR3 runs to 15 residues. J was trimmed by 6 bases and V by 5 bases; bases with no gene match: 9. The use of a sample-barcoded 5' primer and a J-beta primer mix characterized a second PCR of about 6 to 12 cycles. Every sample produced at least 3 million CDR3-containing paired-end reads. TCRdb fed the 5' RACE reads into MiXCR, producing one record per CDR3 protein. The table records more than 800,000 distinct CDR3 sequences, about 30% of them present only once. This sequence originates from a woman aged 80 or over in good health. The V and J genes are TRBV12-3 or TRBV12-4 and TRBJ1-1, with 10 bases fitting TRBD1. Input material: blood. CDR3 residues: CASSPRTGGRAEAFF. DNA of the CDR3: TGTGCCAGCAGTCCGAGGACAGGGGGAAGGGCTGAAGCTTTCTTT.